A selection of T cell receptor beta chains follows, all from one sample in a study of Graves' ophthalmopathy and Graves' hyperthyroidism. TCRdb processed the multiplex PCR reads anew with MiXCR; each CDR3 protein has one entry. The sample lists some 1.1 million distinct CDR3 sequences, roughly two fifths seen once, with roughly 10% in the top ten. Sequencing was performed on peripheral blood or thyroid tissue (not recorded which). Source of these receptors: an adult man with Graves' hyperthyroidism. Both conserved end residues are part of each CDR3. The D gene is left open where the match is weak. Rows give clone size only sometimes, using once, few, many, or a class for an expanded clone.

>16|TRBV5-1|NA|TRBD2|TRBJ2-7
TGTGCCAGCAGCGGGGGACAAGGGGACTATGGCTACGAGCAGTACTTC
CASSGGQGDYGYEQYF
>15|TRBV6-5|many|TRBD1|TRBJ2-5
TGTGCCAGCAGTTACGGGACAGGGGGCTTGGAGACCCAGTACTTC
CASSYGTGGLETQYF
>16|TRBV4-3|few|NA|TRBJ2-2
TGCGCCAGCAGCCAAGATCCTCTAGCGAGTACCAGGGAGCTGTTTTTT
CASSQDPLASTRELFF
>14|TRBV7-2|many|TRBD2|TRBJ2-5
TGTGCCAGCAGGCGGGGGAACTACCAAGAGACCCAGTACTTC
CASRRGNYQETQYF
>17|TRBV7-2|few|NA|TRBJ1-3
TGTGCCAGCAGCCCTAATCGGGGAACGAGCTCTGGAAACACCATATATTTT
CASSPNRGTSSGNTIYF
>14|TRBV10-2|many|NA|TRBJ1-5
TGCGCCAGCAGTGAAGACAGGAGAGATCAGCCCCAGCATTTT
CASSEDRRDQPQHF
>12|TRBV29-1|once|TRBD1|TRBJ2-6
TGCAGCGTTGAATCCGTGGACAGGGTGGAGGCTTTC
CSVESVDRVEAF
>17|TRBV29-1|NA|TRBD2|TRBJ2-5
TGCAGCGTTGAAATTAGGCAGGAGGGAGGGGCCCTGGAGACCCAGTACTTC
CSVEIRQEGGALETQYF
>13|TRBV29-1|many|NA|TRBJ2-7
TGCAGCGTTGAGGGTGGGGGCGGATACGAGCAGTACTTC
CSVEGGGGYEQYF
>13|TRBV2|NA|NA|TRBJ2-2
TGTGCCGGCAAGGACCTCAACACCGGGGAGCTGCTTTTT
CAGKDLNTGELLF
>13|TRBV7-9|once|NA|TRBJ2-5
TGTGCCAGCAGCACGTCCGGGCAAGAGACCCAGTACTTC
CASSTSGQETQYF
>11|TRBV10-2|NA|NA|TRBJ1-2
TGCGCCATGCGCCAAGGCGCAGGCTACACCTTC
CAMRQGAGYTF
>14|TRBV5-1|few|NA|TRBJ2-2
TGCGCCAGCAGCCTGTGGGATAACACCGGGGAGCTGTTTTTT
CASSLWDNTGELFF
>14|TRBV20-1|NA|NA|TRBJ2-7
TGCAGTGCTAGAACCCGAGGGGAAATCTACGAGCAGTACTTC
CSARTRGEIYEQYF
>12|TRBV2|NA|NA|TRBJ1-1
TGTGCCAGCAGTGTATTCCGGACTGAAGCTTTCTTT
CASSVFRTEAFF
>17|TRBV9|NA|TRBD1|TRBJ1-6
TGTGCCAGCAGCGTAGGGGGACAGGGGACCTATAATTCACCCCTCCACTTT
CASSVGGQGTYNSPLHF
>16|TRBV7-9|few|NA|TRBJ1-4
TGCGCCAGCAGCCACCTGGGGACCGCAACTAATGAAAAACTGTTTTTT
CASSHLGTATNEKLFF
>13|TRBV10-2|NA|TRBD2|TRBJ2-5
TGCGCCAGCAGTGCCGGACTAGCGGAGGACCAGTACTTC
CASSAGLAEDQYF
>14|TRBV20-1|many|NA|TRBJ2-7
TGCAGTGCTAGAGCTGGGCTCAATGACTACGAGCAGTACTTC
CSARAGLNDYEQYF
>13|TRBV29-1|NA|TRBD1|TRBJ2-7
TGCAGCGTTAAGACAGGGACCTCCTACGAGCAGTACTTC
CSVKTGTSYEQYF